These 22 T cell receptor beta chains originate from one sample sequenced in a study of ipilimumab plus nivolumab after autologous stem cell transplantation. Sequencing was performed with immunoSEQ multiplex PCR; in TCRdb, only in-frame clones are kept and a portion is missing. In the table there are 37,000 or so clones, almost 95% of which are singletons. The sample in question was PBMCs, obtained in a trial of ipilimumab plus nivolumab as post-transplant consolidation. These receptors originate from a male donor with multiple myeloma.

The chain recombines TRBV11-1 with TRBJ2-7; TRBD2 might be the D (6 bases). Germline V gene data show CDR1 as SGHAT and CDR2 as FQDESV (reference sequence). The CDR3 totals 13 residues. With 4 bases removed from V and 7 bases from J, the gap between germline ends came to 14 bases. The CDR3 DNA reads TGTGCCAGCAGCTCGGGACTTTCGGGGGAGCAGTACTTC. As protein: CASSSGLSGEQYF.

The chain has TRBV5-4 and TRBJ1-6; 8 nucleotides line up with TRBD1. This CDR3 is built from 15 residues. The J segment lost 9 bases and the V segment lost 0 bases, leaving 5 bases of the junction unmatched. Per the germline V gene, CDR1 is SGHNT and CDR2 is YYREEE (reference sequence). The CDR3 DNA is TGTGCCAGCAGCTTGGCTGGACAGGGTTTTTCACCCCTCCACTTT. Translation: CASSLAGQGFSPLHF.

The chain links TRBV12-2 to TRBJ2-3. TRBV12-2 is assigned pseudogene status. The CDR3 sequence is 15 residues long. The CDR3 DNA reads TGTGCAAGTCGCTCTCAGGGAGCTAGCACAGATACGCAGTATTTT. It is translated as CASRSQGASTDTQYF.

This sequence joins TRBV5-4 and TRBJ1-1; possibly TRBD1 for D (5 bases). Trimming shortened V by 5 bases and J by 1 base, and 18 bases separated the two germline ends. From germline, CDR1 is SGHNT and CDR2 YYREEE (reference sequence). This CDR3 spans 16 amino acids. Here the CDR3 DNA reads TGTGCCAGCAGTAGGGACCCGATCAGGAAGAACACTGAAGCTTTCTTT. Translating gives CASSRDPIRKNTEAFF.

This clone was recorded only once. The V and J genes are TRBV7-9 and TRBJ2-3; the D is unclear. The germline V and J ends were trimmed by 2 bases and 1 base, with 10 bases remaining between them. This CDR3 region has 15 residues. From germline, CDR1 is SEHNR and CDR2 FQNEAQ (reference sequence). The CDR3 sequence is CASSLKKSRTDTQYF. DNA of the CDR3: TGTGCCAGCAGCTTAAAAAAGAGCCGCACAGATACGCAGTATTTT.

V usage is TRBV4-3 and J usage is TRBJ1-1; the D gene is possibly TRBD1 (6 bases). CDR3 length: 13 residues. The V and J ends lost 2 bases and 5 bases respectively, with 9 bases between them. CDR1 LGHNA and CDR2 YSLEER come from the germline V gene. In nucleotides, the CDR3 is TGCGCCAGCAGCCAAAACAGGGTAACTGAAGCTTTCTTT. This encodes CASSQNRVTEAFF.

In its sample, this clone was seen once. The chain links TRBV7-2 to TRBJ1-1; D may be TRBD1 (6 bases). The CDR3 runs 18 residues. Trimming cost V 4 bases and J 0 bases, with 21 bases left between them. Germline CDR1 SGHTA, CDR2 FQGNSA. CDR3 DNA sequence: TGTGCCAGCAGCTCAACAAATTGGCCGGGACACATGAACACTGAAGCTTTCTTT. The encoded protein is CASSSTNWPGHMNTEAFF.

The chain employs TRBV11-2 and TRBJ2-1; 8 positions agree with TRBD1. Looked up from germline, CDR1 is SGHAT and CDR2 is FQNNGV. V shed 5 bases, J shed 2 bases, and the junction held 5 bases outside the gene matches. The CDR3 sequence is 15 residues long. CDR3 protein: CASSQDRGTYNEQFF. The CDR3 coding sequence is TGTGCCAGCAGCCAAGACAGGGGAACCTACAATGAGCAGTTCTTC.

The chain recombines TRBV30 with TRBJ2-5; 7 bases align to TRBD1. Germline assignment: CDR1 GTSNPN and CDR2 SVGIG (reference sequence). Losses at the gene ends were 1 base for V and 7 bases for J; bases not matched to a gene: 6. The CDR3 totals 13 residues. In nucleotides, the CDR3 is TGTGCCTGGAGTGACAGGGGCGGTGGGACCCAGTACTTC. Amino acid sequence: CAWSDRGGGTQYF. Filled out from reference TRBV30 and TRBJ2-5, the complete variable domain reads SQTIHQWPATLVQPVGSPLSLECTVEGTSNPNLYWYRQAAGRGLQLLFYSVGIGQISSEVPQNLSASRPQDRQFILSSKKLLLSDSGFYLCAWSDRGGGTQYFGPGTRLLVL.

This chain links TRBV28 with TRBJ2-5; no clear D. V was pared by 4 bases and J by 3 bases, with 27 bases between. The CDR3 spans 19 residues. CDR1 MDHEN and CDR2 SYDVKM come from the germline V gene. CDR3 DNA: TGTGCCAGCAGTTGGGCTCGAACCCCCCTTCGGGCGTTCAAAGAGACCCAGTACTTC. Translating gives CASSWARTPLRAFKETQYF.

The V and J genes are TRBV5-4 and TRBJ2-1; TRBD2 agrees at 8 bases. CDR1 is SGHNT and CDR2 is YYREEE in the germline V gene (reference sequence). Losses at the gene ends were 0 bases for V and 4 bases for J; bases not matched to a gene: 9. The CDR3 loop spans 17 amino acids. The CDR3 loop is CASSLAYAGGEYNEQFF. The CDR3 coding sequence is TGTGCCAGCAGCTTGGCCTACGCGGGGGGAGAATACAATGAGCAGTTCTTC.

This chain links TRBV5-1 with TRBJ2-7, with 9 bases lining up with TRBD2. This CDR3 comprises 15 residues. The junction had 6 bases not matched to a gene; V was cut back by 3 bases and J by 2 bases. Germline CDR1 SGHRS, CDR2 YFSETQ. CDR3 sequence reads: CASSWLAGATYEQYF. CDR3 DNA sequence: TGCGCCAGCAGCTGGTTAGCGGGGGCGACCTACGAGCAGTACTTC.

V and J are TRBV2 and TRBJ1-1; maybe TRBD1 (6 bases). The CDR3 spans 14 residues. V was cut by 6 bases and J by 5 bases, with 16 bases left in between. Germline V lookup: CDR1 SNHLY, CDR2 FYNNEI. In nucleotides, the CDR3 is TGTGCCAGCAGACCACAGGGTAGAACGACTGAAGCTTTCTTT. The encoded protein is CASRPQGRTTEAFF.

The chain couples TRBV28 to TRBJ1-1; 8 nucleotides line up with TRBD1. The germline gives CDR1 MDHEN, CDR2 SYDVKM. The CDR3 has 13 amino acids. V lost 5 bases and J lost 8; bases outside the gene matches: 7. CDR3 bases: TGTGCCAGCAGTGGGGACAGGTTAGAAGAAGCTTTCTTT. Translated, it gives CASSGDRLEEAFF.

This sequence joins TRBV27 and TRBJ2-7; TRBD1 agrees at 7 bases. The length of the CDR3 is 13 residues. V was clipped by 6 bases and J by 5 bases; unmatched bases: 7. Germline V gene lookup returns CDR1 MNHEY and CDR2 SMNVEV (reference sequence). As DNA, the CDR3 is TGTGCCAGCAGCAAACAGGGGCTCGACGAGCAGTACTTC. Encoded protein: CASSKQGLDEQYF.

This clone was detected once. This chain links TRBV4-1 with TRBJ2-1; 7 nucleotides line up with TRBD2. Germline CDR1 is MGHRA and CDR2 is YSYEKL. Unmatched junction bases numbered 11, after V lost 0 bases and J lost 9 bases. CDR3 length equals 16 residues. The CDR3 spells CASSQEVWRESGEQFF. The CDR3, as DNA: TGCGCCAGCAGCCAAGAAGTGTGGCGGGAGAGCGGTGAGCAGTTCTTC.

This clone was seen only once. The V and J genes are TRBV27 and TRBJ2-7, with 8 nucleotides matching TRBD1. The length of the CDR3 is 13 residues. CDR1 and CDR2 from the germline V gene are MNHEY and SMNVEV (reference sequence). V lost 3 bases, J lost 3 bases, and 1 base stayed unmatched. The CDR3 region has the DNA TGTGCCAGCAGTTTTACAGGGGGCTACGAGCAGTACTTC. Its translation: CASSFTGGYEQYF.

V gene TRBV9 combines with J gene TRBJ2-4; TRBD2 might be the D (6 bases). V dropped 4 bases and J dropped 3 bases, with 17 bases sitting between them. The CDR3 consists of 16 residues. Germline V gives CDR1 SGDLS, CDR2 YYNGEE. CDR3 sequence reads: CASSMGEVPDKNIQYF. In DNA form, the CDR3 reads TGTGCCAGCAGCATGGGGGAGGTCCCCGACAAAAACATTCAGTACTTC.

This chain connects TRBV7-2 to TRBJ2-1; TRBD2 aligns across 8 bases. V trimming: 1 base; J trimming: 10 bases; junction bases outside the gene matches: 12. CDR3 length equals 16 residues. Germline CDR1 is SGHTA and CDR2 is FQGNSA. The CDR3 DNA reads as TGTGCCAGCAGCTTAGGGTTAGCGGGACCAGAAGGGGAGCAGTTCTTC. It codes for CASSLGLAGPEGEQFF.

The chain carries TRBV7-2 and TRBJ1-6, with 8 nucleotides matching TRBD1. The CDR3 spans 15 residues. The ends lost 4 bases at V and 7 bases at J; junction bases unmatched: 6. Germline V gives CDR1 SGHTA, CDR2 FQGNSA. The CDR3 is CASSSRQGANSPLHF. DNA for the CDR3: TGTGCCAGCAGCTCCCGGCAGGGGGCAAATTCACCCCTCCACTTT.

The chain employs TRBV15 and TRBJ1-6; D call uncertain. The CDR3 covers 14 residues. Germline CDR1 is LNHNV and CDR2 is YYDKDF (reference sequence). Trimming took off 4 bases at V and 9 bases at J, with 13 bases between the two ends. The CDR3 DNA reads as TGTGCCACCAGCACGGGCAGTTGGAGTTCACCCCTCCACTTT. Translated: CATSTGSWSSPLHF. The full variable domain, completed using reference TRBV15 and TRBJ1-6, is DAMVIQNPRYQVTQFGKPVTLSCSQTLNHNVMYWYQQKSSQAPKLLFHYYDKDFNNEADTPDNFQSRRPNTSFCFLDIRSPGLGDTAMYLCATSTGSWSSPLHFGNGTRLTVT.

The rearrangement links TRBV5-1 to TRBJ2-3; 7 bases match TRBD1. The CDR3 consists of 15 residues. J gave up 3 bases and V 0 bases, and 4 bases lay outside the gene matches. Looked up from germline, CDR1 is SGHRS and CDR2 is YFSETQ. The CDR3 loop reads CASSLDRGYTDTQYF. CDR3 nucleotides: TGCGCCAGCAGCTTGGACAGGGGCTATACAGATACGCAGTATTTT.